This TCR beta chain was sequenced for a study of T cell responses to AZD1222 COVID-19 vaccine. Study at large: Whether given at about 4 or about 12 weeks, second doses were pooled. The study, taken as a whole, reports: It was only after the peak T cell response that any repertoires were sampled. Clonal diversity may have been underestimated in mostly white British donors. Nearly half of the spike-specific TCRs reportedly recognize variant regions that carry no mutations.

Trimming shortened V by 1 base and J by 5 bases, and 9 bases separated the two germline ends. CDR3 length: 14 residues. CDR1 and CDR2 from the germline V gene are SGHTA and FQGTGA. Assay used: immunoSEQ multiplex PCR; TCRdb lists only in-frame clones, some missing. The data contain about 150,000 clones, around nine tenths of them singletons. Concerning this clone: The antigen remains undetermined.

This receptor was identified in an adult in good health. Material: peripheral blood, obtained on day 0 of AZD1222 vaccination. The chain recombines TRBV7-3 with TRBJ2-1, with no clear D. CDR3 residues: CASSLSGLDNEQFF. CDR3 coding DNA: TGTGCCAGCAGCTTAAGTGGGCTGGACAATGAGCAGTTCTTC.